This T cell receptor beta chain was found in a study of brain metastases from non-small cell lung cancer. General observations from the study: Paired brain metastases and primary tumors largely shared TCR repertoires. Compared with primary tumors, brain metastases showed less T-cell infiltration.

This clone was detected only a few times. The antigen remains unidentified. This CDR3 has 18 residues. V was pared by 1 base and J by 5 bases, with 24 bases between. Germline assignment: CDR1 SGDLS and CDR2 YYNGEE. The repertoire was sequenced with immunoSEQ multiplex PCR; TCRdb's copy has only in-frame clones and lacks some. This table holds roughly 15,000 clones, under 85% found once. The source is a donor at least 40 years old with non-small cell lung cancer. Specimen: primary lung tumor tissue. The chain carries TRBV9 and TRBJ1-1; D not certain. As DNA, the CDR3 is TGTGCCAGCAGCGTAACCGGCGAAGGGTCCGGGAGGTTTACTGAAGCTTTCTTT. It yields the protein CASSVTGEGSGRFTEAFF.